This T cell receptor beta chain was profiled in a study of T-cell reconstitution after alpha-beta-depleted transplantation in children. The CDR3 loop spans 14 amino acids. Germline assignment: CDR1 SEHNR and CDR2 FQNEAQ (reference sequence). V was cut by 5 bases and J by 9 bases, with 17 bases left in between. Construction of the TCRbeta library involved unique molecular identifiers. TCRdb reprocessed the PCR reads with MiXCR, giving one entry per CDR3 protein. The repertoire includes 190,000 or so distinct CDR3 sequences, around 6.8% of them detected once, and 3% sits in the top ten. This clonotype was observed many times.

The TCR sequence derives from a human donor who donated a stem cell graft to a child with Wiskott-Aldrich syndrome. Here the sequenced sample was PBMCs from the stem cell graft donor, taken from the stem cell graft. V usage is TRBV7-9 and J usage is TRBJ2-1; a weak D match, TRBD1 (6 bases). The CDR3 reads CASSPEAGALEQFF. CDR3 DNA sequence: TGTGCCAGCAGCCCAGAGGCAGGGGCACTTGAGCAGTTCTTC.